The TCR beta chain under discussion was sequenced for a study of prognosis after radiotherapy for stage I lung cancer (dated by TCRdb to the early 2020s). A note on the overall study: About 20 stage I NSCLC patients were enrolled in Nanjing, China, between 2018 and January 2019. Peripheral blood TCR beta repertoires were profiled in stage I NSCLC patients before and after stereotactic body radiotherapy, and the study then linked these repertoires to distant failure. Every patient was deemed medically inoperable, eleven to twelve because of comorbidities and over 5 because they refused surgery. The patients included around 13 who had newly diagnosed primary stage I lung tumors, along with roughly 5 others who had oligometastatic NSCLC after their primary tumor had been surgically resected. Ages in the cohort of approximately 14 men and about six women ranged from about 53 to 84 years, with a median of 74. For each of the 20 or so patients, one blood sample was taken before SBRT and one after, so the study sequenced some 40 samples in total. On tumor histology, about 12 patients had adenocarcinoma and about seven had squamous cell carcinoma. After SBRT, distant metastases developed in four of the 19 patients at a median of around 7 months, while the remaining 15 patients had no significant progression. Image-guided IMRT or VMAT was used to deliver SBRT in 3 to 5 fractions at a biologically effective dose of at least 100 Gy. Concurrent therapy was not administered to any patient alongside SBRT. On the study overall, not on this receptor specifically: The study was limited by the small cohort and short follow-up, and independent validation of the study findings is required. Differences in TRBV and TRBJ usage frequencies by metastasis status were reportedly observed in two V genes at baseline and in several V and two J genes after SBRT. Whether the expanded TCR clones were tumor-specific was not determined. After SBRT, the number of unique TCR clones decreased (median around 10,000 before versus 6,000 to 7,500 after; Wilcoxon paired P=0.011). Post-SBRT Shannon entropy and its change from baseline were lower in patients who developed distant metastases; baseline Shannon entropy was not associated with metastases. All reported P values were unadjusted for multiple comparisons.

Two rounds of multiplex PCR were used to amplify the TCR beta CDR3 region from genomic DNA. In the first round of PCR, primers specific to each TRBV and TRBJ gene were used, and the primer sequences are filed in Chinese patent CN105087789A. The second PCR round used universal primers. The Roche High Pure PCR Template Preparation Kit was used to extract genomic DNA from the frozen PBMCs. Libraries were sequenced paired-end with 151 bp reads on an Illumina HiSeq 3000. The published analysis was carried out like this. Raw reads lacking the multiplex PCR primer sequences were removed with CutAdapt. High-quality paired reads were merged into contigs with PEAR. By aligning each contig to reference sequences, MiXCR assigned the TRB V, D and J gene segments to that contig. CDR3 sequences were clustered by base quality and sequence similarity to remove sequencing errors. Diversity was calculated as Shannon entropy divided by the natural log of the number of productive TCR sequences. To get clonality, Shannon entropy was divided by the natural log of the number of unique clonotypes, and that result was subtracted from one. The Youden index of ROC curves was used to select progression-free survival cut-offs for repertoire metrics, and analyses were performed in R 3.5.3. TCRdb reran the public reads through fastp at Q25 and MiXCR, keeping productive beta chains. Each entry is one CDR3 protein sequence, shown with its most common DNA and genes. The V and J calls follow TCRdb's processing rather than the paper's. The sample table lists some 20,000 distinct CDR3 sequences, 45% to 70% of them with a count of one. The ten biggest clones cover around 27% of the sample.

This clonotype was picked up many times. Its antigen is currently not known. Per-base qualities were not stored, and no clone one base away is much larger. No patient had a history of other malignancies or prior chemotherapy or radiotherapy, and all had node-negative disease on CT and PET/CT. At each of two time points, 5 to 6 milliliters of peripheral venous blood were collected into EDTA tubes. Ficoll-Paque Plus density-gradient centrifugation was used to isolate PBMCs. Right after collection, samples were kept at -80 degrees C until analysis. CDR1 GTSNPN and CDR2 SVGIG are derived from the germline V gene (reference sequence). There are 11 amino acids in the CDR3, from cysteine to phenylalanine inclusive. Left in the record is the CDR3 DNA by itself, 33 bases read in frame from the first base. Trimming takes 5 bases off V and 8 bases off J; junction bases not matched to a gene: 4.

The rearrangement joined TRBV30 to TRBJ2-3; 7 central nucleotides agree with TRBD2. The source was PBMCs, collected before or after stereotactic body radiation therapy (not recorded which). The TCR originated in a donor aged 50 or older with non-small cell lung cancer. CDR3 sequence: CAWGGGGTQYF. The sequenced DNA: TGTGCCTGGGGGGGGGGGGGTACGCAGTATTTT.